This T cell receptor beta chain comes out of a study of cytomegalovirus exposure and HLA in healthy donors (dated by TCRdb to 2017 to 2019). A note on the overall study: According to an earlier analysis of 550 to 700 of the donors, some 170 million T cells yielded over 100 million unique TCR beta sequences and roughly 280 Gb of sequence data. About 280 gigabases of sequencing data and approximately 93 million unique TCR sequences were included in an early release covering roughly 600 HLA-typed donors. The genetic ancestry cluster associated with self-reported Caucasian donors included 80% to 90% of the roughly 380 genotyped donors. The study aimed to test whether cataloging public T cell receptors could reveal signatures of past pathogen exposure. The study used immunosequencing to profile the T cell repertoires of 600 to 850 subjects and linked those repertoires to cytomegalovirus serostatus. A separate validation cohort of more than 100 different subjects was used in addition to the roughly 670-subject first cohort. High-throughput TCR immunosequencing, statistical association of individual TCRs with disease status, and machine learning were combined to predict cytomegalovirus infection status. To study patterns of TCR occurrence, a later analysis re-analyzed previously published TCR beta repertoires from several hundred donors and added high-resolution HLA genotyping. Rather than drawing on any new phenotypic data, the later analysis identified candidate immune exposures from TCR beta sequences and the way those sequences occurred across donors. An earlier analysis of 500 to 650 of the donors applied high-throughput TCR beta sequencing to assess whether each TCR beta V gene segment acted as functional or pseudogenic. Donor age, sex, ethnicity and CMV serostatus were compiled together with the repertoire data. Genome-wide SNP genotypes for about three fifths of the roughly 700 donors were used in a later genetic analysis, which treated that subset as a discovery cohort. All discovery cohort repertoires had been generated using a single sequencing platform. Class I and class II HLA loci were covered by the typing at four-digit resolution. The number of typed donors differed by locus: roughly 629-630 for A, B, C, DRB1 and DQB1; 500 to 550 for DQA1; around 580 for DPA1; and around 470 for DPB1. Roughly 5 DR-DQ haplotypes were handled as single units for association and clustering, since linkage in the cohort was strong. On average, roughly 250,000 unique TCR beta nucleotide sequences were sequenced per donor among a few hundred genotyped donors of the cohort, with 15% to 20% of those sequences being non-productive.

The library was produced with the immunoSEQ multiplex PCR assay. A mixture of 60 forward primers for TCR Vbeta segments and 13 reverse primers for TCR Jbeta segments was used in the multiplex PCR. Amplification of the CDR3 region of rearranged TCR beta genes was performed with a multiplex PCR assay on genomic DNA. The Illumina HiSeq System was used to sequence the amplified TCR beta libraries as 87-base-pair reads. On the study's bioinformatics: A later analysis tallied around 87 million unique TCR beta chains across the 666 repertoires, and 10 million to 11 million of those chains were shared by two or more donors. To remove PCR and sequencing errors, raw reads were error-corrected and collapsed into unique sequences using a nearest-neighbor algorithm that merged closely related sequences. CDR3 sequences were aligned to IMGT reference sequences to assign V, D and J gene segments. For a sequence to be retained, at least a six-nucleotide match to both a V gene segment and a J gene segment was required. Rearrangements were classified as productive when the CDR3 lacked stop codons and remained in frame with V and J, and all other rearrangements were classified as non-productive. CDR3 was defined according to IMGT convention as the region running from the second conserved V-encoded cysteine to the conserved J-encoded phenylalanine. The earlier analysis of around 640 of the donors excluded sequences that lacked an unambiguous match to a single V gene segment. In an earlier analysis of several hundred of the donors, V segments were called functional above 56.7% productive rearrangements and were called segregating when the between-donor standard deviation exceeded 5%. To diagnose cytomegalovirus status from the catalog of TCR beta chain sequences, a statistical classification framework was built. In a later analysis, TCR nucleotide sequences were compared against IMGT/GENE-DB human TR gene sequences so that V and J genes could be assigned. Using the TCRdist pipeline, a later analysis assigned CDR3 sequences along with most-parsimonious VDJ recombination scenarios. In a later analysis, each TCR beta chain was defined by its CDR3 amino acid sequence together with its V-gene family, and reads lacking a unique V-gene family were excluded. In a later analysis, a few hundred highly shared, low-generation-probability nucleotide sequences were removed to address suspected cross-contamination and a sequencing artifact. For each public chain, a later analysis derived a clonal expansion index from normalized ranks of inferred template counts within each repertoire. In a later analysis, generation probabilities were computed with a VDJ recombination model fitted to out-of-frame rearrangements, and the resulting probabilities were checked against IGoR. Hypergeometric tests were used in a later analysis to score TCR-TCR, TCR-HLA and TCR-CMV co-occurrence, with a repertoire-size bias correction applied to the TCR pairs. In a later analysis, false discovery rates were estimated by permuting HLA or CMV assignments 20 times. A later analysis grouped co-occurring TCRs with DBSCAN, adding TCRdist sequence similarity when clustering within HLA-allele-positive subsets. Co-occurrence clustering excluded repertoires with fewer than 30,000 or more than 120,000 public chains, plus five with anomalous nucleotide sharing. The immuneACCESS repertoire file appears here via TCRdb, limited to in-frame rearrangements. These files lack a portion of the clones; in checked studies, under half of the deficit traces to unresolved V genes, and the cause of the others is not known. That table supplies the V and J calls and clone size; D and trimming were determined from the DNA. Counted in this sample were 150,000 to 200,000 clones; around 83% of them appeared once. Under 2% of the sample comes from the top ten.

Reading the germline V gene gives CDR1 MNHNS and CDR2 SASEGT. From the cysteine through the phenylalanine, the CDR3 covers 12 amino acids. Solely the CDR3 DNA is kept, with 36 bases framed from the first base. Compared with germline, V lacks 7 bases and J lacks 5 bases; bases without a gene match: 3. The cohort comprised under 700 healthy bone marrow donors. At the time of sampling, every cohort member was nominally healthy, though immune exposures that went unrecorded were likely present. The donor tested CMV seropositive and was one of the 289 seropositive cohort members. Every donor gave a peripheral blood sample, and the peripheral blood mononuclear cells from that sample were used for TCR beta sequencing. Genomic DNA was extracted from the blood cell samples with the Qiagen DNeasy Blood Extraction Kit. Comment on this clone: Its antigen is not yet known. No much larger clone is present one base from it, and per-base qualities are unavailable.

Overall study outcomes, separate from this receptor: A cluster of highly shared sequence variants was judged likely to represent a technical artifact of the sequencing pipeline. Most TCR sequences were observed very rarely across donors, whereas some public TCRs were present in many individuals. When HLA alleles, especially DR and DQ, strongly co-occurred, TCR associations were difficult to assign to individual alleles. Linkage disequilibrium might explain the correlated functional status among segregating V segments, but an unknown experimental factor could not be excluded. According to the authors, the approach could potentially be generalized to other disease states and immunological phenotypes. The 87-base-pair reads could not distinguish some IMGT-functional V segments, including TRBV6-2 and TRBV6-3, so those segments were excluded. Roughly uniform sequencing depth across donors was assumed in presence/absence analyses, although this assumption may not hold. In an earlier analysis of about 600 of the donors, most TCR beta V segments appeared in productive rearrangements about 87% or about 30% of the time, broadly matching IMGT annotations. CMV serostatus was the only immune exposure information available for the cohort. At a false discovery rate of 0.05, a later analysis linked under 20,000 TCR beta sequences to specific HLA alleles. A later analysis found that TCR association rates varied across HLA loci, with DRB1 alleles showing the most associated TCRs and HLA-C alleles the fewest. In a later analysis, several top co-occurrence clusters were reported to appear linked to parvovirus B19, influenza, CMV and Epstein-Barr virus. A total of some 180 TCR beta chains were listed by the study as associated with cytomegalovirus. In vitro tests confirmed that a few of the cytomegalovirus-associated TCR beta chains recognize cytomegalovirus antigens. Some 16 rarely observed V segments, including chromosome 9 orphons, were excluded from the earlier analysis of about 600 of the donors because counts were too low. In a later genetic analysis, a missense DCLRE1C variant was associated with V-gene and J-gene trimming of TCR beta chains, and the association was replicated in an independent cohort. In a later analysis, HLA-associated TCR beta chains were found to be more clonally expanded and to have lower generation probabilities than equally common non-associated chains. Because HLA typing was missing for some donors at each locus, association tests included only the typed subset. Only TCR beta chains were sequenced in this cohort, and the absence of alpha or paired-chain data limited detectable features. A further reported finding was that TCR beta sequences accurately predicted the HLA-A and HLA-B alleles for most subjects in the first cohort. In both the original and validation cohorts, the classifier was reported to diagnose cytomegalovirus status with high specificity and sensitivity. In a later genetic analysis, fewer N-insertions in productive TCRs were reported among donors in an Asian-associated ancestry cluster than the roughly 700-donor mean. Most CMV-associated TCR beta chains appeared to be HLA-restricted in a later analysis, and the HLA associations seemed to be driven largely by CMV exposure.

The source of this sequence is a middle-aged man in good health and CMV-seropositive. Sequenced input: PBMCs. The sequence joins TRBV6-1 to TRBJ1-1, with 8 bases aligning to TRBD1. The DNA sequence follows: TGTGCCAGCATCAGACAGGGGACTGAAGCTTTCTTT. Translated, it gives CASIRQGTEAFF.